The next 31 T cell receptor beta chains were all read from a single sample in a study of T cells in Graves' hyperthyroidism and ophthalmopathy. Authors of the study amplified TCR beta CDR3 regions from RNA transcripts. The HTBI primer set was used in a first-round RT-PCR of the TCR CDR3. TCRdb itself ran the multiplex PCR reads through MiXCR, one entry per CDR3 protein. The data contain nearly 600,000 distinct CDR3 sequences, around 14% of them singletons. The sample comprised blood. The receptors derive from a woman aged 30 to 39 with Graves' hyperthyroidism that later progressed to Graves' ophthalmopathy.

This clonotype came up many times. The chain carries TRBV5-1 and TRBJ2-1; TRBD2 matches at 7 bases. V was clipped by 1 base and J by 2 bases; unmatched bases: 6. The CDR3 spans 16 residues. Germline V gene lookup returns CDR1 SGHRS and CDR2 YFSETQ. The CDR3 sequence: CASSLFAGETYNEQFF. The CDR3 nucleotides read TGCGCCAGCAGCTTGTTCGCGGGAGAAACCTACAATGAGCAGTTCTTC.

This clonotype was counted at least ten times. V is TRBV30 and J is TRBJ1-6; the D gene is possibly TRBD1 (5 bases). The germline V gene encodes CDR1 GTSNPN and CDR2 SVGIG (reference sequence). V dropped 7 bases and J dropped 8 bases, with 15 bases sitting between them. The CDR3 consists of 13 residues. CDR3 nucleotide sequence: TGTGCCTTCAGGGACGGATCTTATTCACCCCTCCACTTT. Its protein is CAFRDGSYSPLHF. Complete variable domain (other parts from reference TRBV30 and TRBJ1-6): SQTIHQWPATLVQPVGSPLSLECTVEGTSNPNLYWYRQAAGRGLQLLFYSVGIGQISSEVPQNLSASRPQDRQFILSSKKLLLSDSGFYLCAFRDGSYSPLHFGNGTRLTVT.

This clonotype was picked up many times. The V and J genes are TRBV6-1 and TRBJ1-1; D is unclear. Trimming cost V 2 bases and J 3 bases, with 19 bases left between them. Per germline, CDR1 MNHNS and CDR2 SASEGT. The CDR3 sequence is 17 residues long. CDR3 DNA sequence: TGTGCCAGCAGTGAAACCCCCCAAGGCGCAATGGACACTGAAGCTTTCTTT. Amino acid sequence: CASSETPQGAMDTEAFF.

This clonotype was seen many times. J is TRBJ1-2 and V is TRBV28; TRBD1 is a possible D gene (6 bases). Germline assignment: CDR1 MDHEN and CDR2 SYDVKM. CDR3 length: 16 amino acids. V lost 6 bases to trimming and J lost 4 bases, with 21 bases between them. CDR3 in amino acids: CASRPYTGQRSYGYTF. Written as DNA, the CDR3 is TGTGCCAGCAGACCTTACACCGGACAGAGAAGCTATGGCTACACCTTC.

To note about this clonotype: An end of the junction does not agree with germline; a read error may underlie this. V and J are TRBV2 and TRBJ1-4; D is ambiguous. The CDR3 is made up of 17 amino acids. Germline CDR1 SNHLY, CDR2 FYNNEI. The CDR3 bases are TGTGCCACAAAACGCGCTATGCTAGTTTCCGATAATGAAAAACTGTGTTTT. Translating it yields CATKRAMLVSDNEKLCF.

This chain uses TRBV27 with TRBJ1-1, with D unclear. V gave up 3 bases and J gave up 3 bases, with 11 bases separating them. The CDR3 is 14 residues long. Per the germline V gene, CDR1 is MNHEY and CDR2 is SMNVEV (reference sequence). CDR3 sequence (DNA): TGTGCCAGCAGTTTTCTCCCGTGGGACACTGAAGCTTTCTTT. Translating gives CASSFLPWDTEAFF.

V is TRBV6-5 and J is TRBJ2-7, with D possibly being TRBD1 (6 bases). The length of the CDR3 is 15 residues. Germline V gene sequence: CDR1 MNHEY, CDR2 SVGAGI. Trimming cost V 0 bases and J 3 bases, with 12 bases left between them. CDR3 DNA: TGTGCCAGCAGTTACTCGTATCAGGGGATCTACGAGCAGTACTTC. Protein sequence: CASSYSYQGIYEQYF.

This clonotype was counted at least ten times. The V and J genes are TRBV11-3 and TRBJ2-3; D remains unclear. CDR3 size: 13 residues. From germline, CDR1 is SGHNT and CDR2 YENEEA. V was trimmed by 2 bases and J by 6 bases, leaving 9 bases between them. Here the CDR3 reads CASSLRSPDTQYF. CDR3 nucleotides: TGTGCCAGCAGCTTACGTTCCCCCGATACGCAGTATTTT.

This clonotype has more than one count but fewer than ten. The chain joins TRBV19 to TRBJ1-3; 7 positions match TRBD1. Germline trimming cut 7 bases from V and 2 bases from J; bases unmatched to any gene: 14. Germline V CDR1 and CDR2: LNHDA, SQIVND (reference sequence). This CDR3 has 17 amino acids. The CDR3 spells CASKVKGAPEAGNTIYF. CDR3 sequence (DNA): TGTGCCAGTAAAGTTAAGGGGGCCCCGGAGGCTGGAAACACCATATATTTT. The whole variable domain, remainder taken from reference TRBV19 and TRBJ1-3, is DGGITQSPKYLFRKEGQNVTLSCEQNLNHDAMYWYRQDPGQGLRLIYYSQIVNDFQKGDIAEGYSVSREKKESFPLTVTSAQKNPTAFYLCASKVKGAPEAGNTIYFGEGSWLTVV.

There are many counts of this clonotype. This sequence joins TRBV7-2 and TRBJ2-7; 10 bases align to TRBD2. Germline-derived CDR1 and CDR2 are SGHTA and FQGNSA. The CDR3 totals 16 residues. V was clipped by 6 bases and J by 3 bases; unmatched bases: 11. For the CDR3, the DNA is TGTGCCAGCAGACTAGCGGGGCCGGAGAGAGGCTACGAGCAGTACTTC. This sequence encodes CASRLAGPERGYEQYF. Variable domain in full (rest from reference TRBV7-2 and TRBJ2-7): GAGVSQSPSNKVTEKGKDVELRCDPISGHTALYWYRQSLGQGLEFLIYFQGNSAPDKSGLPSDRFSAERTGGSVSTLTIQRTQQEDSAVYLCASRLAGPERGYEQYFGPGTRLTVT.

This clonotype was counted many times. The J gene is TRBJ1-2, the V gene TRBV20-1; D ambiguous. The CDR3 runs 14 residues. Trimming stripped 5 bases from V and 7 bases from J, with 20 bases between. Germline values: CDR1 DFQATT, CDR2 SNEGSKA (reference sequence). The CDR3 sequence: CSAGITPVGSGYTF. CDR3 sequence (DNA): TGCAGTGCTGGCATCACGCCTGTAGGAAGTGGCTACACCTTC.

This clonotype has at least ten counts. The V gene is TRBV20-1, the J gene TRBJ1-2; maybe TRBD1 (6 bases). The V gene lost 0 bases and the J gene lost 0 bases, with 8 bases spanning the gap. The germline CDR1 and CDR2 sequences are DFQATT and SNEGSKA (reference sequence). The CDR3 sequence is 14 residues long. CDR3 amino acids: CSAREWTANYGYTF. CDR3 DNA: TGCAGTGCTAGAGAGTGGACAGCTAACTATGGCTACACCTTC.

The table lists this clonotype with many counts. The J gene is TRBJ2-7, the V gene TRBV12-3 or TRBV12-4; possible D gene TRBD1, 5 bases. Trimming left V 3 bases short and J 2 bases short, with 11 bases between. This CDR3 is 14 amino acids long. The DNA for the CDR3 is TGTGCCAGCAGTTTTTCAGGGTTCACCTACGAGCAGTACTTC. Protein product: CASSFSGFTYEQYF.

This clonotype was detected many times. The chain employs TRBV5-1 and TRBJ1-1; D is uncertain. Germline V gives CDR1 SGHRS, CDR2 YFSETQ. V lost 1 base, J lost 0 bases, and 10 bases lay in between. The CDR3 contains 15 residues. CDR3 sequence reads: CASSLMRQLNTEAFF. The CDR3 DNA reads as TGCGCCAGCAGCTTGATGCGGCAGCTGAACACTGAAGCTTTCTTT.

Worth noting for this clonotype: A much larger clone differs from this one at a single base, so this may be a read error. The chain joins TRBV30 to TRBJ2-7, with D unresolved. Germline CDR1 GTSNPN, CDR2 SVGIG (reference sequence). Trimming took off 2 bases at V and 3 bases at J, with 14 bases between the two ends. This CDR3 comprises 14 residues. In DNA form, the CDR3 reads TGTGCCTGGAGTCCCCGCCCAGGTAGCTACGAGCAGTACTTC. It translates to CAWSPRPGSYEQYF.

This clonotype was seen repeatedly, ten times or more. CDR3 DNA sequence: TGTGCCAGCAGCCCCCGGACAGGGGTCAATCAGCCCCAGCATTTT. Residues: CASSPRTGVNQPQHF. The chain recombines TRBV28 with TRBJ1-5, with TRBD1 identical over 9 bases. Trimming removed 6 bases from V and 3 bases from J; junction bases left unmatched: 6. The germline gives CDR1 MDHEN, CDR2 SYDVKM. This CDR3 has 15 amino acids.

This clonotype was observed many times. The V call is TRBV7-3, the J call TRBJ2-3, with 7 bases that match TRBD1. The CDR3 loop spans 18 amino acids. CDR1 and CDR2 from the germline V gene are SGHTA and FQGTGA. J gave up 0 bases and V 0 bases, and 9 bases lay outside the gene matches. CDR3 sequence reads: CASSLTIGTEFSTDTQYF. The CDR3 bases are TGTGCCAGCAGCTTAACGATAGGGACAGAGTTTAGCACAGATACGCAGTATTTT.

This clonotype was recorded many times. The V call is TRBV6-2 or TRBV6-3, the J call TRBJ1-2; TRBD1 might be the D (5 bases). V was shortened by 0 bases and J by 3 bases, with 11 bases between the two germline ends. Germline CDR1 is MNHEY and CDR2 is SVGEGT. The CDR3 sequence is 15 residues long. The CDR3 protein is CASSYSPTTDYGYTF. CDR3 DNA sequence: TGTGCCAGCAGTTACTCGCCTACGACAGACTATGGCTACACCTTC.

This clonotype occurred many times. The V call is TRBV7-2, the J call TRBJ1-2; TRBD1 agrees at 9 bases. CDR1 is SGHTA and CDR2 is FQGNSA in the germline V gene. The CDR3 is made up of 14 amino acids. V dropped 5 bases and J dropped 7; count of bases not matched to a gene: 8. The CDR3 nucleotides read TGTGCCAGCAGCACGGGGACAGGGAAGATTGGCTACACCTTC. As protein: CASSTGTGKIGYTF.

This clonotype has ten or more counts. This chain links TRBV29-1 with TRBJ1-1, with 10 bases that match TRBD1. The ends lost 5 bases at V and 1 base at J; junction bases unmatched: 1. Looked up from germline, CDR1 is SQVTM and CDR2 is ANQGSEA. CDR3 length equals 13 residues. The CDR3 DNA follows: TGCAGCGTTTGGGACAGGGGGAACACTGAAGCTTTCTTT. This gives the protein CSVWDRGNTEAFF.

This chain joins TRBV9 and TRBJ2-7, with 7 bases that match TRBD1. The germline CDR1 and CDR2 sequences are SGDLS and YYNGEE. The trim removed 3 bases at V and 2 bases at J, leaving 5 bases unmatched. The CDR3 extends over 14 amino acids. The CDR3 reads CASSGQGVTYEQYF. The CDR3 nucleotides are TGTGCCAGCAGCGGACAGGGTGTCACCTACGAGCAGTACTTC.

The table lists this clonotype with many counts. This rearrangement joins TRBV6-1 to TRBJ1-5; D unresolved. The CDR3 length is 13 residues. With 1 base removed from V and 3 bases from J, the gap between germline ends came to 4 bases. CDR1 and CDR2 from the germline V gene are MNHNS and SASEGT. DNA for the CDR3: TGTGCCAGCAGTGAAGTTCTCAATCAGCCCCAGCATTTT. This codes for CASSEVLNQPQHF.

V usage is TRBV18 and J usage is TRBJ1-1, with 9 bases matching TRBD1. This CDR3 has 16 residues. Losses at the gene ends were 0 bases for V and 0 bases for J; bases not matched to a gene: 2. The germline CDR1 and CDR2 sequences are KGHSH and LQKENI. The CDR3 DNA is TGTGCCAGCTCACCACCGGGACAGGGAGTGAACACTGAAGCTTTCTTT. Amino acids: CASSPPGQGVNTEAFF.

V and J are TRBV30 and TRBJ2-2; a weak D match, TRBD1 (6 bases). The CDR3 sequence is 18 residues long. V gave up 1 base and J gave up 4 bases, with 22 bases separating them. Per the germline V gene, CDR1 is GTSNPN and CDR2 is SVGIG (reference sequence). CDR3 region: CAWSGETVYRDGTGELFF. CDR3 sequence (DNA): TGTGCCTGGAGTGGCGAAACAGTTTACAGGGACGGCACCGGGGAGCTGTTTTTT.

This clonotype was picked up many times. The rearrangement uses TRBV6-1 and TRBJ1-2; D is undetermined. This CDR3 is 13 amino acids long. The germline V and J ends were trimmed by 3 bases and 4 bases, with 9 bases remaining between them. Germline V lookup: CDR1 MNHNS, CDR2 SASEGT. CDR3 sequence reads: CASSDGPAYGYTF. The DNA for the CDR3 is TGTGCCAGCAGTGATGGACCGGCCTATGGCTACACCTTC.

This clonotype has at least ten counts. J is TRBJ1-3 and V is TRBV2, with D perhaps matching TRBD1 (6 bases). CDR1 is SNHLY, CDR2 FYNNEI, per germline. V shed 1 base and J shed 2 bases, with 9 bases lying between them. This CDR3 contains 15 residues. CDR3 amino acids: CASSEGRGPGNTIYF. In nucleotides, the CDR3 is TGTGCCAGCAGTGAAGGCAGGGGTCCTGGAAACACCATATATTTT.

This clonotype was seen ten or more times. This CDR3 reads CASSSLAGGNTEAFF. DNA for the CDR3: TGCGCCAGCAGCTCCTTAGCCGGGGGGAATACTGAAGCTTTCTTT. V is TRBV5-1 and J is TRBJ1-1; a possible D gene is TRBD1 (5 bases). CDR3 length: 15 residues. The germline V gene has CDR1 SGHRS and CDR2 YFSETQ. The V end lost 3 bases, the J end lost 5 bases, and 17 bases lay between the germline ends.

The gene calls are TRBV7-2 and TRBJ2-7, with D perhaps matching TRBD1 (5 bases). CDR1 is SGHTA, CDR2 FQGNSA, per germline. The CDR3 loop spans 13 amino acids. Trimming took 6 bases from V and 2 from J, leaving 11 bases between them. The chain's CDR3 is CASSPFRAYEQYF. DNA for the CDR3: TGTGCCAGCAGTCCCTTCAGGGCCTACGAGCAGTACTTC.

This clonotype was picked up many times. The chain joins TRBV11-2 to TRBJ2-5; D is unresolved. CDR3 length equals 11 residues. Germline V CDR1 and CDR2: SGHAT, FQNNGV. V lost 2 bases, J lost 5 bases, and 3 bases lay in between. The CDR3 region is CASSLIETQYF. CDR3 nucleotide sequence: TGTGCCAGCAGCTTAATCGAGACCCAGTACTTC.

This clonotype was picked up many times. This chain joins TRBV5-1 and TRBJ1-1, with D possibly matching TRBD1 (5 bases). V gave up 1 base and J gave up 5 bases, with 9 bases separating them. CDR1 is SGHRS and CDR2 is YFSETQ in the germline V gene. This CDR3 contains 13 residues. CDR3 amino acids: CASSLQGWTEAFF. The CDR3 coding sequence is TGCGCCAGCAGCTTGCAGGGATGGACTGAAGCTTTCTTT.

This clonotype was detected only a few times. The chain employs TRBV18 and TRBJ1-1, with D perhaps TRBD1 (6 bases). V was cut by 3 bases and J by 1 base, with 15 bases left in between. CDR1 KGHSH and CDR2 LQKENI come from the germline V gene. The CDR3 length is 16 residues. The CDR3 is CASSPTYGGANTEAFF. CDR3 DNA sequence: TGTGCCAGCTCACCTACTTACGGGGGGGCGAACACTGAAGCTTTCTTT.